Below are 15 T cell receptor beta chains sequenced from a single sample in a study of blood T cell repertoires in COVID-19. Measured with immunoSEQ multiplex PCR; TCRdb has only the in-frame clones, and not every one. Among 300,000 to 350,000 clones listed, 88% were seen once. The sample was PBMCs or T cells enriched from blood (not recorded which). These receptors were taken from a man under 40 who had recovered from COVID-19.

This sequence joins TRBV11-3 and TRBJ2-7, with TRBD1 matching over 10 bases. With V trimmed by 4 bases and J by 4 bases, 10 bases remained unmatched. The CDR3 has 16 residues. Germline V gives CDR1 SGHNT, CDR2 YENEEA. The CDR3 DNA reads TGTGCCAGCAGCTCAGGAGCCGGGACAGGGGATTACGAGCAGTACTTC. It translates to CASSSGAGTGDYEQYF.

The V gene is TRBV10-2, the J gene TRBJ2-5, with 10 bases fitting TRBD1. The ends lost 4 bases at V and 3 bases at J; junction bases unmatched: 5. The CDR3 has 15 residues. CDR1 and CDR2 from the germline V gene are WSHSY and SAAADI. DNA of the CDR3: TGCGCCAGCAGTGTTGACAGGGGGCTTGAAGAGACCCAGTACTTC. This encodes CASSVDRGLEETQYF.

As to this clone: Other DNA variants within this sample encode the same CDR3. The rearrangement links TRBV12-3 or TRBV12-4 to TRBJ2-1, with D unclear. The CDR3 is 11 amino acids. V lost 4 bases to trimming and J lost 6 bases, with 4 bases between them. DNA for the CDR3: TGTGCCAGCAGTTACGGCAATGAGCAGTTCTTC. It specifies CASSYGNEQFF.

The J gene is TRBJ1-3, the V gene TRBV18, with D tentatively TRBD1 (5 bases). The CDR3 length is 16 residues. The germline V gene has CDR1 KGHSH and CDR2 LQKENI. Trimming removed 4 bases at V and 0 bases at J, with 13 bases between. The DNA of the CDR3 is TGTGCCAGCTCACAAGGGACTCCTAGCTCTGGAAACACCATATATTTT. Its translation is CASSQGTPSSGNTIYF.

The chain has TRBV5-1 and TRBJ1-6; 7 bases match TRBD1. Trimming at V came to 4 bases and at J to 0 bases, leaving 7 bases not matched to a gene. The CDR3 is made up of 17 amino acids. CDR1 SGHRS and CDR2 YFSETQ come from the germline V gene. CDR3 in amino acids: CASSLGQEDSYNSPLHF. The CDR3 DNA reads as TGCGCCAGCAGCCTAGGACAGGAGGACTCCTATAATTCACCCCTCCACTTT.

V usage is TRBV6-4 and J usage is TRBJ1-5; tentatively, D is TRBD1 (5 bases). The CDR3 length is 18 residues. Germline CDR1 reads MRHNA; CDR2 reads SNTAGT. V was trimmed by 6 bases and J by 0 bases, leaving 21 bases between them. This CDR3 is CASRGGDATPRSNQPQHF. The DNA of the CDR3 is TGTGCCAGCAGGGGGGGTGATGCAACCCCACGTAGCAATCAGCCCCAGCATTTT.

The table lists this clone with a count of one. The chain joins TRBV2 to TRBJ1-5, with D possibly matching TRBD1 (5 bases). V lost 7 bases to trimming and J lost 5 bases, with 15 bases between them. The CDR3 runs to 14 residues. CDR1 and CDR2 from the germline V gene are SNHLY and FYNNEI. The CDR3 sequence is CASTLWGGDQPQHF. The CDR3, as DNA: TGTGCCAGCACTCTTTGGGGAGGGGATCAGCCCCAGCATTTT.

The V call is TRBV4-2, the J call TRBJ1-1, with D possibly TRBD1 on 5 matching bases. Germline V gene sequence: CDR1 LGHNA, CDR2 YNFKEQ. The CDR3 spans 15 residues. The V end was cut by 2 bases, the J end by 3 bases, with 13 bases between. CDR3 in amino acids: CASSQRGGDDTEAFF. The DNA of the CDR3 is TGTGCCAGCAGCCAAAGAGGAGGGGACGACACTGAAGCTTTCTTT.

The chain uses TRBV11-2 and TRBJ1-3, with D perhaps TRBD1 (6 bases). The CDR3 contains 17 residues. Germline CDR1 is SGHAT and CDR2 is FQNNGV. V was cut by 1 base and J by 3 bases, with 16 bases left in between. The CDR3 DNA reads TGTGCCAGCAGCTTAGCCCGGACAGCCGGTTTTGGAAACACCATATATTTT. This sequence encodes CASSLARTAGFGNTIYF.

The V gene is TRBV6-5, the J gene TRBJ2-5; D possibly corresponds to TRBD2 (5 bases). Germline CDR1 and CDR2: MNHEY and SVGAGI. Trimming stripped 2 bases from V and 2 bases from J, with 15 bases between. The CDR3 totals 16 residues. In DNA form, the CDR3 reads TGTGCCAGCAGTTACATACGGGCGGAGGCGCAAGAGACCCAGTACTTC. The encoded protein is CASSYIRAEAQETQYF.

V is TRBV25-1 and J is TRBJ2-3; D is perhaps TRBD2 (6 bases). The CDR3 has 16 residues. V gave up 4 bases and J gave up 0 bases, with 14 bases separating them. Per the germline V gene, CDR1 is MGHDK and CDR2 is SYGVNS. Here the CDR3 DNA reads TGTGCCAGCAGTGGCGGGGTAGCGGTTAGCACAGATACGCAGTATTTT. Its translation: CASSGGVAVSTDTQYF. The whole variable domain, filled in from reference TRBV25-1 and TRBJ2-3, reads EADIYQTPRYLVIGTGKKITLECSQTMGHDKMYWYQQDPGMELHLIHYSYGVNSTEKGDLSSESTVSRIRTEHFPLTLESARPSHTSQYLCASSGGVAVSTDTQYFGPGTRLTVL.

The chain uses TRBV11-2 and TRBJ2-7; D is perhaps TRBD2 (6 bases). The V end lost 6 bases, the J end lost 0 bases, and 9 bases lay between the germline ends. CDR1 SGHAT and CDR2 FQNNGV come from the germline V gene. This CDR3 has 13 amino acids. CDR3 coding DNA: TGTGCCAGCAGGTGGGACTTCTCCTACGAGCAGTACTTC. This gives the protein CASRWDFSYEQYF.

CDR3 coding DNA: TGCGCCAGCAGCCAGCCGGGACAGGGAGGTGGCTACACCTTC. It yields the protein CASSQPGQGGGYTF. V is TRBV4-1 and J is TRBJ1-2; 9 bases map to TRBD1. CDR3 length equals 14 residues. The junction had 6 bases not matched to a gene; V was cut back by 3 bases and J by 7 bases. Per germline, CDR1 MGHRA and CDR2 YSYEKL.

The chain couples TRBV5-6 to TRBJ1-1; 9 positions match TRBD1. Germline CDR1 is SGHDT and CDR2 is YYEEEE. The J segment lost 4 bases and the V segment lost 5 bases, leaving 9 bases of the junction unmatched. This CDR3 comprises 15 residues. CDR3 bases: TGTGCCAGCAGAAACGGACAGGGGAGTTTCACTGAAGCTTTCTTT. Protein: CASRNGQGSFTEAFF.

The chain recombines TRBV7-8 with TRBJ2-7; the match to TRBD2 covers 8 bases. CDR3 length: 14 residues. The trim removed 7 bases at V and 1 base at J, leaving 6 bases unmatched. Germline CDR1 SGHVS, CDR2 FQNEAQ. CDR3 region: CASKRASGSYEQYF. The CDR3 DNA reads TGTGCCAGCAAACGTGCTAGCGGGTCCTACGAGCAGTACTTC. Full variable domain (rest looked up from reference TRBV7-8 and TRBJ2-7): GAGVSQSPRYKVAKRGQDVALRCDPISGHVSLFWYQQALGQGPEFLTYFQNEAQLDKSGLPSDRFFAERPEGSVSTLKIQRTQQEDSAVYLCASKRASGSYEQYFGPGTRLTVT.